The entry below gives a single TCR beta chain sequence along with its context. This table comes from immunoSEQ multiplex PCR, and its TCRdb copy is limited to in-frame clones, with some not included. The sample lists tens of thousands of clones, about 87% seen once, with about 7.7% in the top ten. CDR1 is PRHDT, CDR2 FYEKMQ, per germline (reference sequence). This CDR3 has 14 residues. Losses at the gene ends were 3 bases for V and 2 bases for J; bases not matched to a gene: 3. The entry originates in a study of OX40 agonist ivuxolimab in advanced cancers. The chain carries TRBV13 and TRBJ1-1; 7 bases are a match to TRBD1. The clonotype originates from an adult with an advanced solid tumor such as melanoma, head and neck, liver or kidney cancer. The sequencing here drew on CD4+ or CD8+ T cells sorted from blood, taken in a trial of the OX40 agonist ivuxolimab. CDR3: CASSFGTDNTEAFF. The CDR3 DNA reads as TGTGCCAGCAGCTTCGGGACAGACAACACTGAAGCTTTCTTT.